A single sample gave rise to the 5 T cell receptor beta chains below, sequenced in a study of patients and donors after allogeneic stem cell transplantation. TCRdb independently ran MiXCR on the RT-PCR reads; one entry per CDR3 protein. The sample has approximately 400 distinct CDR3 sequences; 1% to 1.5% are singletons. The sequenced sample was blood, either unsorted or a sorted T cell fraction (not recorded which). The receptor set was obtained from a human donor who was either an allogeneic HSCT recipient or a stem cell or donor lymphocyte infusion donor (not recorded which). It is not recorded whose cells these are; they may come from a transplant donor.

This clonotype rates as medium-sized (0.01 to 0.1%). This CDR3 is CASSGGPLQETQYF. CDR3 sequence (DNA): TGTGCCAGCTCAGGGGGGCCCCTCCAAGAGACCCAGTACTTC. The V call is TRBV27, the J call TRBJ2-5, with D perhaps matching TRBD1 (7 bases). Germline V gene lookup returns CDR1 MNHEY and CDR2 SMNVEV (reference sequence). The V end lost 8 bases, the J end lost 1 base, and 14 bases lay between the germline ends. The CDR3 is made up of 14 amino acids.

This clonotype is large. The gene calls are TRBV27 and TRBJ2-5; TRBD2 matches 8 bases. The CDR3 has 14 amino acids. Germline V CDR1 and CDR2: MNHEY, SMNVEV (reference sequence). After removal of 0 bases from V and 13 bases from J, the junction contained 10 bases not matched to a gene. The CDR3 DNA reads as TGTGCCAGCAGTTTATCGGCGGGGGGCCGACCATCGTACTTC. Translating it yields CASSLSAGGRPSYF.

Relative to its sample, this clonotype is large. This chain links TRBV7-9 with TRBJ2-5; tentatively, D is TRBD1 (5 bases). The CDR3 has 14 amino acids. In germline, CDR1 is SEHNR, CDR2 FQNEAQ (reference sequence). The V end was cut by 4 bases, the J end by 2 bases, with 11 bases between. The CDR3 DNA follows: TGTGCCAGCAGCTCGGTACCAGGGCAAGAGACCCAGTACTTC. Residues: CASSSVPGQETQYF.

Turning to this clonotype: A single base separates this from a much larger clone, so it may be a read error. The chain couples TRBV6-1 to TRBJ2-2, with 11 bases aligning to TRBD2. Looked up from germline, CDR1 is MNHNS and CDR2 is SASEGT. This CDR3 has 16 residues. Trimming at V came to 4 bases and at J to 7 bases, leaving 8 bases not matched to a gene. Here the CDR3 reads CASSVRLAGYNGELFF. DNA for the CDR3: TGTGCCAGCAGTGTTCGACTAGCGGGGTACAACGGGGAGCTGTTTTTT.

The rearrangement uses TRBV27 and TRBJ1-5, with unresolved D. Germline V gene data show CDR1 as MNHEY and CDR2 as SMNVEV (reference sequence). The CDR3 totals 16 residues. V was trimmed by 2 bases and J by 2 bases, leaving 13 bases between them. The CDR3 loop reads CASSLNGGVGNQPQHF. CDR3 bases: TGTGCCAGCAGTTTAAACGGTGGGGTTGGCAATCAGCCCCAGCATTTT.